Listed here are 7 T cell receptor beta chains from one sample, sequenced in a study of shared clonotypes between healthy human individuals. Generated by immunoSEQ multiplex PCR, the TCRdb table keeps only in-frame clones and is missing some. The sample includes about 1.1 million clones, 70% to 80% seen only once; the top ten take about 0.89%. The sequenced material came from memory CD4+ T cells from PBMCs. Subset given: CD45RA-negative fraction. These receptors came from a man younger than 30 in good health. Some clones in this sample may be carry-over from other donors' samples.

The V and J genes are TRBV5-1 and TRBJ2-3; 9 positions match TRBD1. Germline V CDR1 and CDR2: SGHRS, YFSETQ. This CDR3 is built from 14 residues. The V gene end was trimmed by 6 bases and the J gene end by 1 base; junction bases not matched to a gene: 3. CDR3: CASTRTGGTDTQYF. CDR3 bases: TGCGCCAGCACAAGGACAGGGGGCACAGATACGCAGTATTTT.

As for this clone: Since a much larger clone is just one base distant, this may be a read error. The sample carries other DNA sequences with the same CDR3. The CDR3 here is CSVVPSMNTEAFF. DNA for the CDR3: TGTAGCGTTGTTCCCTCTATGAACACTGAAGCTTTCTTT. This rearrangement joins TRBV29-1 to TRBJ1-1; D is unresolved. Germline V CDR1 and CDR2: SQVTM, ANQGSEA. The CDR3 covers 13 residues. Combining the CDR3 with reference TRBV29-1 and TRBJ1-1 gives the whole variable domain SAVISQKPSRDICQRGTSLTIQCQVDSQVTMMFWYRQQPGQSLTLIATANQGSEATYESGFVIDKFPISRPNLTFSTLTVSNMSPEDSSIYLCSVVPSMNTEAFFGQGTRLTVV.

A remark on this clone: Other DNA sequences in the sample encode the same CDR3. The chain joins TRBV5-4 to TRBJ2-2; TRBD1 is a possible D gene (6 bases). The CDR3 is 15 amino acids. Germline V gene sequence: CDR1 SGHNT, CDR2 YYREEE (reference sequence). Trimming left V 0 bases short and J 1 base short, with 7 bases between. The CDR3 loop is CASSLGGGNTGELFF. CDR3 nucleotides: TGTGCCAGCAGCTTGGGAGGGGGGAACACCGGGGAGCTGTTTTTT.

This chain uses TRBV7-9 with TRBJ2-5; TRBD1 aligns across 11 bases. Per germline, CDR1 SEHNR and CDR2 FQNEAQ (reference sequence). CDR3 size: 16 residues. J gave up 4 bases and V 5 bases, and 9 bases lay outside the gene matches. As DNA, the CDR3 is TGTGCCAGCAGCACACCTTGGGGACAGGGGGGAGAGACCCAGTACTTC. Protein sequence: CASSTPWGQGGETQYF.

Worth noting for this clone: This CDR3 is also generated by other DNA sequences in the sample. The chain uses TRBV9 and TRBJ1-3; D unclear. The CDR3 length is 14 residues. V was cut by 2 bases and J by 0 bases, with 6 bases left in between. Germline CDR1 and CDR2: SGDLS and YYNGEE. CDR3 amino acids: CASSVAGSGNTIYF. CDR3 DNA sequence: TGTGCCAGCAGCGTTGCGGGCTCTGGAAACACCATATATTTT.

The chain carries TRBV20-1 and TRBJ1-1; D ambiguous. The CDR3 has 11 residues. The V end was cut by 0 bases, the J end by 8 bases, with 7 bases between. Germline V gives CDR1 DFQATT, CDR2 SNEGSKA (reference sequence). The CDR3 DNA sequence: TGCAGTGCTAGAGAACCCACCGAAGCTTTCTTT. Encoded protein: CSAREPTEAFF.

CDR3 bases: TGTGCCAGCAGCCCGGATGTGGAAGCTTTCTTT. Encoded protein: CASSPDVEAFF. The rearrangement links TRBV11-2 to TRBJ1-1; D unresolved. Germline CDR1 and CDR2: SGHAT and FQNNGV. This CDR3 contains 11 residues. The V and J ends lost 5 bases and 8 bases respectively, with 9 bases between them.